This T cell receptor beta chain is from a study of radiation and T cells in renal cell carcinoma (dated by TCRdb to about 2020). About the study as a whole: The samples were obtained from a clinical trial, where primary renal cell carcinomas were treated with 15 Gy stereotactic body radiation therapy and then removed by nephrectomy 4 weeks afterward. In total, some 50 samples, comprising some 25 tumors and some 27 peripheral blood samples, were subjected to TCR beta sequencing. Across all 50 or so samples, 4 million to 5 million unique CDR3 nucleotide sequences encoding 2.5 million to 3 million unique CDR3 amino acid sequences were identified. The research as a whole found: An increase in top tumor clonotypes in blood was observed from baseline to 2 weeks post-radiation, followed by contraction by 4 weeks, which was taken to suggest transient expansion of tumor-resident clones. Effects of radiation dose or scheduling on the TCR repertoire could not be addressed with the single-armed trial design. Blood repertoire dynamics were not followed beyond 4 weeks after treatment. No pretreatment tumor biopsies were available, so the baseline intratumoral presence of clonotypes could not be determined.

What the time point label conveys for this sample: blood 2 weeks post-SBRT. Taken with the paper, the label for treatment or condition translates to: 15 Gy SBRT to primary tumor, nephrectomy 4 weeks later. Serial peripheral blood from radiation-treated patients was sampled at baseline, 2 weeks and 4 weeks after SBRT to track tumor-enriched clonotypes. Every patient's renal cell carcinoma showed clear cell pathology. The QIAamp DNA Blood Mini Kit (Qiagen) was used to prepare genomic DNA for TCR sequencing. The analyses included only samples that passed all quality control checks. Taken from the germline V gene, the CDR1 and CDR2 loops are MGHRA and YSYEKL. From the cysteine up to the phenylalanine, the CDR3 has a length of 17 residues. CDR3 DNA only is kept here, 51 bases in frame from base 1. Trimming accounts for 1 base at V and 0 bases at J, while the number of junction bases matched to no gene is 6.

Remarks on this clone: The antigen this receptor binds is unknown. Base-call qualities are not available, and no considerably larger clone is one nucleotide away.

TCR beta libraries were generated from genomic DNA with the immunoSEQ kit, following the manufacturer's recommendations. Library preparation used a first multiplex PCR with proprietary primers, then a second PCR adding unique barcodes, with bead cleanups after each round. A kit-provided positive control reaction and a negative control reaction were included in every sample batch. The final libraries underwent checking on an Agilent 4200 TapeStation D1000 ScreenTape, volumetric pooling, and quantification by qPCR. Sequencing was performed on an Illumina NextSeq500 with a MidOutput 150-cycle cartridge, and 156 Read1 and 15 Index1 cycles were run with kit custom primers. The pooled library was loaded at approximately 0.96 pM, and approximately 19% PhiX control was spiked in. In the original analysis: Vendor-processed data were analyzed in R, with a clonotype defined as all T cells sharing the same CDR3 nucleotide sequence. For clone abundance analyses, frequencies were normalized to the 10,000 most abundant clones per sample. Public T cell clones, averaging fewer than five per sample, were removed before analysis. Tumor-enriched clonotypes and baseline blood-enriched clonotypes were defined as those with an abundance difference of at least 32-fold between compartments. A beta-binomial differential abundance model was used to identify clonotypes that were expanded or contracted between blood time points. Tumor-blood repertoire similarity was measured with the Baroni-Urbani and Buser coefficient, and group comparisons used two-tailed Wilcoxon tests in R. TCRdb provides this immuneACCESS table in a form limited to in-frame rearrangements. Some clones are lacking; in checked studies, under half of them reflect an unresolved V gene, and why the rest are absent is not known. V, J and clone size were drawn from that table, and D and trimming were deduced from the DNA. In this sample the table shows roughly 75,000 clones, 82% of which occur a single time. The ten largest clones add up to approximately 5% of the sample.

This sequence was found in a man between 60 and 70 years old with renal cell carcinoma. The rearranged segments are TRBV4-1 and TRBJ1-5, with TRBD1 identical over 7 junction bases. The specimen was blood, collected from a patient whose treatment included radiotherapy and nephrectomy. For the CDR3, the sequence is CASSQAPGQNSNQPQHF. The nucleotide sequence reads as follows: TGCGCCAGCAGCCAAGCCCCGGGACAGAATAGCAATCAGCCCCAGCATTTT.